Below, 24 T cell receptor beta chains from the same sample are listed, as sequenced in a study of CD8 T cells in ankylosing spondylitis (dated by TCRdb to about 2017). Receptor amplification or capture employed 5' RACE. TCRdb records Illumina HiSeq 2500 as the sequencer. The public sequencing data were trimmed at Q25 with fastp and processed into clonotypes with MiXCR by TCRdb, which kept only in-frame beta chains. For every CDR3 protein sequence, its rows merge into one entry that carries the most common genes and DNA. This sample has about 250,000 distinct CDR3 sequences in its table, and under 35% of those were observed once. The leading ten clones occupy around 4.5% of the sample. Sequencing was done on a sample of blood, either unsorted or a sorted T cell fraction (not recorded which). These receptors were obtained from a male donor with ankylosing spondylitis or in good health (not recorded which).

The chain has TRBV11-3 and TRBJ2-3; D perhaps matches TRBD2 (6 bases). Per the germline V gene, CDR1 is SGHNT and CDR2 is YENEEA. The ends were cut back, 5 bases at V and 1 base at J, with 13 bases in the middle. This CDR3 region has 15 residues. CDR3 sequence reads: CASSGGEERTDTQYF. The CDR3 nucleotides read TGTGCCAGCAGCGGAGGGGAAGAGCGCACAGATACGCAGTATTTT.

J is TRBJ2-5 and V is TRBV9, with D tentatively TRBD1 (6 bases). The CDR3 has 16 residues. CDR1 and CDR2 (germline): SGDLS, YYNGEE. Trimming removed 0 bases from V and 5 bases from J, with 17 bases in between. CDR3 residues: CASSVEWQGHWETQYF. The CDR3, as DNA: TGTGCCAGCAGCGTAGAGTGGCAGGGGCATTGGGAGACCCAGTACTTC.

With respect to this clonotype: Sequence at one end of the junction differs from germline and may be a read error. The chain couples TRBV20-1 to TRBJ2-1; unclear D gene. Germline V gene lookup returns CDR1 DFQATT and CDR2 SNEGSKA (reference sequence). This CDR3 region has 9 residues. CDR3 region: CSARDPQVF. The CDR3 bases are TGCAGTGCTAGAGATCCGCAGGTCTTC.

V and J are TRBV20-1 and TRBJ2-6, with 10 bases fitting TRBD1. CDR3 length: 19 amino acids. Germline V gene data show CDR1 as DFQATT and CDR2 as SNEGSKA (reference sequence). V was pared by 5 bases and J by 4 bases, with 17 bases of the junction left unmatched. The CDR3 loop is CSAWSETGGQMEGANVLTF. The DNA of the CDR3 is TGCAGTGCTTGGTCGGAGACAGGGGGCCAGATGGAAGGGGCCAACGTCCTGACTTTC.

This clonotype has only a few counts. The V gene is TRBV11-2, the J gene TRBJ2-2; D is possibly TRBD1 or TRBD2 (6 bases each). Germline V gene sequence: CDR1 SGHAT, CDR2 FQNNGV. The CDR3 loop spans 14 amino acids. Trimming shortened V by 11 bases and J by 2 bases, and 15 bases separated the two germline ends. The CDR3 here is CASHRGLNTGELFF. The CDR3, as DNA: TGTGCCTCACACCGGGGGCTAAACACCGGGGAGCTGTTTTTT.

The gene calls are TRBV20-1 and TRBJ1-2; the D gene is possibly TRBD1 (5 bases). The CDR3 loop spans 14 amino acids. The V and J ends lost 0 bases and 8 bases respectively, with 16 bases between them. Germline lookup yields CDR1 DFQATT and CDR2 SNEGSKA (reference sequence). CDR3 nucleotides: TGCAGTGCTAGAGATGCATTGGGGGTTGGGGGCTACACCTTC. Translation gives CSARDALGVGGYTF.

A single count supports this clonotype. The genes are TRBV18 and TRBJ2-2, with 8 bases aligning to TRBD1. The junction had 9 bases not matched to a gene; V was cut back by 6 bases and J by 6 bases. Germline assignment: CDR1 KGHSH and CDR2 LQKENI. The CDR3 is 15 residues long. The CDR3 region is CASSLQGATAGELFF. In DNA, the CDR3 is TGTGCCAGCTCTCTCCAGGGGGCAACCGCCGGGGAGCTGTTTTTT.

This chain connects TRBV7-8 to TRBJ2-3; 11 bases fit TRBD2. Trimming removed 5 bases from V and 0 bases from J; junction bases left unmatched: 4. The germline CDR1 and CDR2 sequences are SGHVS and FQNEAQ. The CDR3 has 16 amino acids. The CDR3 loop reads CASSPSGGHSTDTQYF. The CDR3 DNA reads TGTGCCAGCAGCCCTAGCGGGGGGCACAGCACAGATACGCAGTATTTT.

This chain links TRBV20-1 with TRBJ1-2, with unresolved D. The V end was cut by 3 bases, the J end by 7 bases, with 15 bases between. The CDR3 contains 13 residues. Germline lookup yields CDR1 DFQATT and CDR2 SNEGSKA (reference sequence). CDR3 DNA sequence: TGCAGTGCTAGGAAGAATGGTCGTGCTGGCTACACCTTC. Protein product: CSARKNGRAGYTF.

This clonotype was detected only a few times. The chain links TRBV20-1 to TRBJ1-5, with 10 bases identical to TRBD1. Germline CDR1 is DFQATT and CDR2 is SNEGSKA (reference sequence). This CDR3 region has 15 residues. The J segment lost 2 bases and the V segment lost 1 base, leaving 2 bases of the junction unmatched. For the CDR3, the DNA is TGCAGTGCTAGAGGACAGGGGGCTGGCAATCAGCCCCAGCATTTT. It codes for CSARGQGAGNQPQHF.

The rearrangement uses TRBV29-1 and TRBJ2-1; 7 positions match TRBD2. The CDR3 totals 15 residues. Germline loops: CDR1 SQVTM, CDR2 ANQGSEA. V lost 4 bases and J lost 2; bases outside the gene matches: 8. CDR3 DNA sequence: TGCAGCGTTGGGGGGGGAAAAGGGGCCTACAATGAGCAGTTCTTC. Translated: CSVGGGKGAYNEQFF.

This clonotype was detected a few times. The genes are TRBV10-3 and TRBJ2-7, with D perhaps TRBD1 (6 bases). CDR3 length: 12 residues. Germline CDR1 is ENHRY and CDR2 is SYGVKD. V lost 4 bases to trimming and J lost 7 bases, with 11 bases between them. The CDR3 here is CAISVGGREQYF. Here the CDR3 DNA reads TGTGCCATCAGTGTAGGGGGTCGGGAGCAGTACTTC.

The J gene is TRBJ2-2, the V gene TRBV12-3 or TRBV12-4; no clear D. V lost 1 base, J lost 4 bases, and 4 bases lay in between. The CDR3 spans 13 residues. CDR3 in amino acids: CASSLVTTGELFF. In nucleotides, the CDR3 is TGTGCCAGCAGTTTAGTCACCACCGGGGAGCTGTTTTTT.

This CDR3 is CSARWSSYEQYF. CDR3 nucleotides: TGCAGTGCTAGGTGGAGCTCCTACGAGCAGTACTTC. The chain links TRBV20-1 to TRBJ2-7; the D is unclear. This CDR3 is 12 amino acids long. V lost 3 bases to trimming and J lost 0 bases, with 6 bases between them. Germline loops: CDR1 DFQATT, CDR2 SNEGSKA (reference sequence).

The chain couples TRBV9 to TRBJ2-1; no reliable D call. The germline gives CDR1 SGDLS, CDR2 YYNGEE. V lost 7 bases to trimming and J lost 8 bases, with 25 bases between them. This CDR3 is 16 amino acids long. The DNA of the CDR3 is TGTGCCAGCCCCAGACCCATGGCCTATGAAGGTTATGAGCAGTTCTTC. Translation: CASPRPMAYEGYEQFF.

This chain links TRBV12-3 or TRBV12-4 with TRBJ2-1, with D uncertain. V shed 5 bases and J shed 7 bases, with 6 bases lying between them. This CDR3 spans 11 amino acids. The CDR3 here is CASSPSNEQFF. In nucleotides, the CDR3 is TGTGCCAGCAGTCCCTCGAATGAGCAGTTCTTC.

This sequence joins TRBV20-1 and TRBJ2-2; TRBD2 agrees at 11 bases. Trimming at V came to 0 bases and at J to 7 bases, leaving 7 bases not matched to a gene. CDR1 and CDR2 (germline): DFQATT, SNEGSKA (reference sequence). The length of the CDR3 is 16 residues. The CDR3 DNA follows: TGCAGTGCTAGAGATCGGCTAGCGGGGGGAGGCGGGGAGCTGTTTTTT. It is translated as CSARDRLAGGGGELFF.

This clonotype was recorded a few times. The chain uses TRBV12-3 or TRBV12-4 and TRBJ2-7; D is possibly TRBD2 (5 bases). V was clipped by 7 bases and J by 1 base, with 14 bases between them. The CDR3 is made up of 14 amino acids. The CDR3 region has the DNA TGTGCCAGCACCCTTGGACTTCCGTCCTACGAGCAGTACTTC. Protein sequence: CASTLGLPSYEQYF.

This chain connects TRBV10-2 to TRBJ2-3, with D hard to call. The CDR3 runs to 15 residues. Germline CDR1 and CDR2: WSHSY and SAAADI. V gave up 1 base and J gave up 2 bases, with 10 bases separating them. The CDR3 DNA reads as TGCGCCAGCAGTGAGTGGGGAACGATCACAGATACGCAGTATTTT. Its protein is CASSEWGTITDTQYF.

V gene TRBV7-8 combines with J gene TRBJ2-7; tentatively, D is TRBD2 (5 bases). The CDR3 covers 14 residues. Trimming left V 5 bases short and J 2 bases short, with 13 bases between. CDR1 and CDR2 (germline): SGHVS, FQNEAQ. The DNA of the CDR3 is TGTGCCAGCAGCCCGGGATCGCTGGCCTACGAGCAGTACTTC. It translates to CASSPGSLAYEQYF.

In regard to this clonotype: A read error may produce the germline difference seen at one junction end. The J gene is TRBJ2-7, the V gene TRBV5-1; D perhaps matches TRBD2 (5 bases). The CDR3 covers 13 residues. Germline V gene sequence: CDR1 SGHRS, CDR2 YFSETQ. CDR3 amino acids: CASSLDSPYEQYF. The CDR3 DNA reads TGTGCCAGCAGTTTGGACTCCCCTTACGAGCAGTACTTC.

The chain employs TRBV6-5 and TRBJ1-5; D remains unclear. Looked up from germline, CDR1 is MNHEY and CDR2 is SVGAGI. The CDR3 covers 14 residues. Trimming stripped 4 bases from V and 10 bases from J, with 17 bases between. The CDR3 region has the DNA TGTGCCAGCAGTTTAGCAACTGGGAGAATTCCCCAGCATTTT. Residues: CASSLATGRIPQHF.

The rearrangement joins TRBV6-1 to TRBJ2-3; D is uncertain. The CDR3 is 13 amino acids. Germline V gene sequence: CDR1 MNHNS, CDR2 SASEGT. The V end lost 4 bases, the J end lost 1 base, and 6 bases lay between the germline ends. Here the CDR3 reads CASSGARTDTQYF. Written as DNA, the CDR3 is TGTGCCAGCAGTGGGGCCCGCACAGATACGCAGTATTTT.

The genes are TRBV12-3 or TRBV12-4 and TRBJ2-3, with 11 bases identical to TRBD2. This CDR3 contains 15 residues. The ends lost 6 bases at V and 8 bases at J; junction bases unmatched: 10. The CDR3: CASRNSGGAYGTQYF. In DNA, the CDR3 is TGTGCCAGCAGGAATAGCGGGGGGGCGTATGGTACGCAGTATTTT.